A selection of T cell receptor beta chains follows, all from one sample in a study of a mutant IDH1 vaccine in newly diagnosed glioma. Profiled with immunoSEQ multiplex PCR; TCRdb holds only in-frame clones, not every one. The sample yields under 70,000 clones, approximately 82% seen once. These receptors' antigens are unknown. The starting material was PBMCs, obtained from a glioma patient whose treatment included an IDH1 peptide vaccine. The receptors were gathered from a man aged 25 to 40 with glioma. Both conserved end residues are part of each CDR3. The D gene is left open where the match is weak. For some rows the clone size is stated as once, few or many, or as a class when expanded; others skip it.

J | D | V | size | CDR3 | DNA
TRBJ2-5 | . | TRBV7-9 | few | CASSPSRGVEKTQYF | TGTGCCAGCAGCCCCTCAAGGGGCGTCGAAAAGACCCAGTACTTC
TRBJ2-2 | . | TRBV11-2 | few | CASSPGTLETGELFF | TGTGCCAGCAGCCCAGGGACCCTAGAAACCGGGGAGCTGTTTTTT
TRBJ2-1 | . | TRBV18 | once | CASSPWGEQFF | TGTGCCAGCTCACCATGGGGGGAGCAGTTCTTC
TRBJ1-1 | TRBD1 | TRBV15 | . | CATSRAQGAPIMNTEAFF | TGTGCCACCAGCAGGGCCCAGGGGGCGCCCATCATGAACACTGAAGCTTTCTTT
TRBJ1-5 | TRBD1 | TRBV19 | . | CASSPTDRGRDQPQHF | TGTGCCAGTAGTCCCACCGACAGGGGGCGCGATCAGCCCCAGCATTTT
TRBJ2-1 | . | TRBV7-9 | . | CASSLVTSNEQFF | TGTGCCAGCAGCTTAGTAACCAGCAATGAGCAGTTCTTC
TRBJ1-2 | . | TRBV7-9 | . | CASSSSRGLYGYTF | TGTGCCAGCAGCTCCTCCCGGGGCCTCTATGGCTACACCTTC
TRBJ2-1 | . | TRBV7-7 | . | CASSRDSSSNEQFF | TGTGCCAGCAGCCGGGACTCTTCCTCCAATGAGCAGTTCTTC
TRBJ1-1 | . | TRBV19 | . | CASSRGPRLWSEAFF | TGTGCCAGTAGCAGGGGCCCTCGCTTGTGGTCTGAAGCTTTCTTT
TRBJ1-1 | . | TRBV7-9 | . | CASRPGEAFF | TGTGCCAGCAGGCCCGGGGAAGCTTTCTTT
TRBJ2-7 | . | TRBV5-6 | . | CASSSGVGIQYF | TGTGCCAGCAGCTCGGGCGTGGGTATTCAGTACTTC
TRBJ1-1 | TRBD1 | TRBV13 | . | CASSFWTGETTEAFF | TGTGCCAGCAGCTTTTGGACAGGGGAAACGACTGAAGCTTTCTTT
TRBJ1-5 | . | TRBV11-2 | . | CASSSYTNQPQHF | TGTGCCAGCAGCTCCTACACGAATCAGCCCCAGCATTTT
TRBJ2-1 | TRBD2 | TRBV10-3 | . | CAISGPNTSGWQVGYYNEQFF | TGTGCCATCAGTGGCCCTAATACTAGCGGTTGGCAAGTTGGGTACTACAATGAGCAGTTCTTC
TRBJ2-1 | . | TRBV6-6 | . | CASPCRGNNEQFF | TGTGCCAGCCCCTGTCGTGGGAACAATGAGCAGTTCTTC
TRBJ2-7 | . | TRBV27 | once | CASSPGLGYEQYF | TGTGCCAGCAGTCCAGGACTGGGCTACGAGCAGTACTTC
TRBJ2-5 | . | TRBV5-4 | few | CASSLKTGRETQYF | TGTGCCAGCAGCTTAAAGACAGGCCGAGAGACCCAGTACTTC
TRBJ1-2 | TRBD1 | TRBV5-1 | once | CASRLIITGGNYGYTF | TGCGCCAGCAGGTTGATCATTACAGGGGGCAACTATGGCTACACCTTC
TRBJ1-4 | . | TRBV29-1 | . | CSVDPGQGGEKLFF | TGCAGCGTTGATCCAGGCCAGGGCGGTGAAAAACTGTTTTTT
TRBJ1-5 | . | TRBV12-1 | . | CASSFVGTGPQPQHF | TGTGCCAGCAGCTTTGTTGGGACAGGGCCTCAGCCCCAGCATTTT
TRBJ2-7 | . | TRBV15 | . | CATSRGGGEQYF | TGTGCCACCAGCAGAGGAGGGGGCGAGCAGTACTTC
TRBJ2-7 | TRBD2 | TRBV19 | . | CASSPGLAGGKGSSYEQYF | TGTGCCAGTAGTCCCGGACTAGCGGGGGGTAAGGGGAGCTCCTACGAGCAGTACTTC
TRBJ2-5 | . | TRBV5-1 | . | CASSLEFSGGRRRETQYF | TGCGCCAGCAGCTTGGAATTTTCGGGGGGCCGGCGTCGAGAGACCCAGTACTTC
TRBJ2-1 | . | TRBV2 | . | CASSVPGRKNISYNEQFF | TGTGCCAGCAGTGTGCCGGGACGTAAGAATATCTCCTACAATGAGCAGTTCTTC
TRBJ1-1 | . | TRBV27 | few | CASSLSTGNTEAFF | TGTGCCAGCAGTTTATCGACAGGGAACACTGAAGCTTTCTTT
TRBJ2-7 | TRBD1 | TRBV5-4 | . | CASSWGGQEDF | TGTGCCAGCAGCTGGGGCGGACAGGAGGACTTC
TRBJ2-7 | . | TRBV25-1 | few | CASSTGFYEQYF | TGTGCCAGCTCCACAGGGTTCTACGAGCAGTACTTC
TRBJ2-3 | . | TRBV2 | . | CASSRKGGFTDTQYF | TGTGCCAGCTCCCGAAAGGGGGGGTTCACAGATACGCAGTATTTT
TRBJ2-3 | TRBD2 | TRBV4-1 | . | CASSHPLTSGGRTDTQYF | TGCGCCAGCAGCCATCCCTTGACTAGCGGGGGACGCACAGATACGCAGTATTTT
TRBJ2-2 | . | TRBV27 | . | CASSRYTGELFF | TGTGCCAGCAGCCGATACACCGGGGAGCTGTTTTTT
TRBJ1-3 | . | TRBV28 | . | CASSLRLYAGNTIYF | TGTGCCAGCAGCCTTAGGCTCTACGCTGGAAACACCATATATTTT
TRBJ1-1 | . | TRBV6-5 | . | CASSYSRSAEAFF | TGTGCCAGCAGTTACTCTAGGTCGGCTGAAGCTTTCTTT
TRBJ1-6 | TRBD1 | TRBV19 | . | CASSIPGGVSPLHF | TGTGCCAGTAGTATCCCAGGGGGCGTTTCACCCCTCCACTTT
TRBJ1-6 | . | TRBV29-1 | . | CSATVSGEGGNSPLHF | TGCAGCGCTACGGTTTCAGGGGAGGGGGGTAATTCACCCCTCCACTTT
TRBJ2-3 | . | TRBV11-3 | once | CASSLGGRLGGTDTQYF | TGTGCCAGCAGCTTAGGGGGACGCTTGGGAGGAACAGATACGCAGTATTTT
TRBJ1-2 | . | TRBV28 | . | CVSRWDTMNYGYTF | TGTGTCAGCAGATGGGACACGATGAACTATGGCTACACCTTC
TRBJ2-4 | . | TRBV28 | . | CASSPSLAKNIQYF | TGTGCCAGCAGCCCATCCCTAGCCAAAAACATTCAGTACTTC
TRBJ1-2 | TRBD1 | TRBV5-4 | . | CASSYWTGPNHGYTF | TGTGCCAGCAGCTACTGGACAGGTCCTAACCATGGCTACACCTTC
TRBJ1-5 | TRBD1 | TRBV6-1 | . | CASSDYRGISNQPQHF | TGTGCCAGCAGTGACTACAGGGGTATTAGCAATCAGCCCCAGCATTTT
TRBJ2-6 | TRBD1 | TRBV11-2 | . | CASSSGQGNPGANVLTF | TGTGCCAGCAGCTCGGGACAGGGGAACCCTGGGGCCAACGTCCTGACTTTC
TRBJ1-1 | . | TRBV19 | . | CASSNAGLMNTEAFF | TGTGCCAGTAGTAACGCAGGGCTCATGAACACTGAAGCTTTCTTT
TRBJ2-7 | TRBD1 | TRBV9 | . | CASSPGTGYGSYEQYF | TGTGCCAGCAGCCCAGGGACAGGGTACGGCTCCTACGAGCAGTACTTC
TRBJ2-7 | . | TRBV6-6 | . | CASSYTDEQYF | TGTGCCAGCAGTTACACAGACGAGCAGTACTTC
TRBJ2-1 | TRBD2 | TRBV29-1 | . | CSVSRTSLVEQFF | TGCAGCGTGTCCCGGACTAGCCTAGTGGAGCAGTTCTTC
TRBJ2-4 | . | TRBV5-1 | . | CASSLDGRNIQYF | TGCGCCAGCAGCTTGGACGGCAGAAACATTCAGTACTTC
TRBJ2-7 | . | TRBV21-1 | . | CASSKWPRVFREQYF | TGTGCCAGCAGCAAATGGCCCAGGGTGTTTAGGGAGCAGTACTTC
TRBJ1-5 | . | TRBV7-8 | . | CASSRAGNQPQHF | TGTGCCAGCAGCCGGGCGGGGAATCAGCCCCAGCATTTT